Reported below is one T cell receptor beta chain. Its cognate antigen is unknown. The data were taken from a study of beta chain features in type 1 diabetes. General study findings and limits: cDNA-based sequencing might over-represent cells highly expressing TCR. VDJ junctions sequenced from type 1 diabetes patients showed fewer insertions and more deletions. Moderately but significantly shorter TCRB CDR3s were found in Type 1 diabetes patients in all four CD4+ subsets.

This CDR3 spans 14 amino acids. Germline values: CDR1 SGHTA, CDR2 FQGNSA. Trimming left V 2 bases short and J 3 bases short, with 11 bases between. The isolated RNA, all of it, was reverse transcribed, so expressed TCRB transcripts were what got sequenced. Naive, central memory and regulatory T cell samples produced a mean of about 3.5 million reads. Sequenced by immunoSEQ multiplex PCR; TCRdb stores in-frame clones only, minus some. The sample shows some 120,000 clones, around 15% of them seen only once. Sequencing was performed on central memory CD4+ T cells from blood. The receptor was derived from a man aged 18 to 35 with type 1 diabetes. This chain connects TRBV7-2 to TRBJ2-7, with D tentatively TRBD2 (5 bases). The CDR3 DNA follows: TGTGCCAGCAGCTTATACCTTCGGGACTACGAGCAGTACTTC. This translates into CASSLYLRDYEQYF. Combining the CDR3 with reference TRBV7-2 and TRBJ2-7 gives the whole variable domain GAGVSQSPSNKVTEKGKDVELRCDPISGHTALYWYRQSLGQGLEFLIYFQGNSAPDKSGLPSDRFSAERTGGSVSTLTIQRTQQEDSAVYLCASSLYLRDYEQYFGPGTRLTVT.